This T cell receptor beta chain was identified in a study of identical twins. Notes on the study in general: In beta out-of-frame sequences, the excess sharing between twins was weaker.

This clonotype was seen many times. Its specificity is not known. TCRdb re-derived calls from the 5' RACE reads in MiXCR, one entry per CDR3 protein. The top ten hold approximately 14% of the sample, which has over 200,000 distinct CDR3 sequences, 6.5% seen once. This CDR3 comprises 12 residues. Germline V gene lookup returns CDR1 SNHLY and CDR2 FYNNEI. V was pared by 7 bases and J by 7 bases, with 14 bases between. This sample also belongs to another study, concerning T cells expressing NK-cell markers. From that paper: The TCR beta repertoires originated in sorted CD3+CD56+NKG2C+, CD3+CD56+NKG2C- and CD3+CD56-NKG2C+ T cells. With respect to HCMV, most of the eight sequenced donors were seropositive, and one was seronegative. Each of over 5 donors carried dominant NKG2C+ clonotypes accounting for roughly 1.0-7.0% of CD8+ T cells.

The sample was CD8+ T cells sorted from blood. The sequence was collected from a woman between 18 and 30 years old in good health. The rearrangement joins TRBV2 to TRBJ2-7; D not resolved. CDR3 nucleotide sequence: TGTGCCAGCATGGGTCGGGTTGGGGAGCAGTACTTC. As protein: CASMGRVGEQYF.